This entry features one TCR beta chain sequence. Its antigen specificity is not known. Within one base of it there is no much larger clone, and no base qualities were kept. The library relied on the immunoSEQ multiplex PCR assay. For the multiplex PCR, a mixture combining 60 forward primers for TCR Vbeta segments and 13 reverse primers for TCR Jbeta segments was used. The CDR3 region of rearranged TCR beta genes was amplified from genomic DNA by a multiplex PCR assay. On the Illumina HiSeq System, the amplified TCR beta libraries were sequenced as 87-base-pair reads. The authors' pipeline ran thus. Across the 670 or so repertoires, a later analysis counted tens of millions of unique TCR beta chains, roughly 11 million of which were shared by at least two donors. Raw reads were error-corrected and collapsed into unique sequences with a nearest-neighbor algorithm that merged closely related sequences to remove PCR and sequencing errors. CDR3 sequences were aligned to IMGT reference sequences to assign V, D and J gene segments. Each retained sequence needed at least a six-nucleotide match to both a V gene segment and a J gene segment. Rearrangements were classified as productive when the CDR3 lacked stop codons and remained in frame with V and J, and all other rearrangements were classified as non-productive. Following IMGT convention, CDR3 was defined as the stretch from the second conserved V-encoded cysteine to the conserved J-encoded phenylalanine. The earlier analysis of about 590 of the donors excluded sequences that lacked an unambiguous match to a single V gene segment. In an earlier analysis of approximately 590 of the donors, a V segment was called functional when productive rearrangements were above 56.7%, and segregating when the standard deviation between donors exceeded 5%. To diagnose cytomegalovirus status from the catalog of TCR beta chain sequences, a statistical classification framework was built. A later analysis assigned V and J genes by comparing TCR nucleotide sequences with IMGT/GENE-DB human TR gene sequences. A later analysis assigned CDR3 sequences and most-parsimonious VDJ recombination scenarios with the TCRdist pipeline. In a later analysis, each TCR beta chain was defined by its CDR3 amino acid sequence together with its V-gene family, and reads lacking a unique V-gene family were excluded. As a way to deal with suspected cross-contamination and a sequencing artifact, a later analysis dropped 592 nucleotide sequences that were highly shared and had low generation probability. For each public chain, a later analysis derived a clonal expansion index from normalized ranks of inferred template counts within each repertoire. A later analysis computed generation probabilities with a VDJ recombination model fitted to out-of-frame rearrangements, and checked the results against IGoR. A later analysis scored TCR-TCR, TCR-HLA and TCR-CMV co-occurrence with hypergeometric tests, applying a repertoire-size bias correction to TCR pairs. In a later analysis, false discovery rates were estimated by permuting HLA or CMV assignments 20 times. In a later analysis, co-occurring TCRs were grouped using DBSCAN, and TCRdist sequence similarity was added for clustering within HLA-allele-positive subsets. For co-occurrence clustering, repertoires with fewer than 30,000 or more than 120,000 public chains were excluded, along with about five repertoires with anomalous nucleotide sharing. The table comes from immuneACCESS by way of TCRdb, which keeps in-frame sequences with V and J called. Part of the clones is missing from these tables; in studies checked, under half for an unresolved V gene and the rest for unknown reasons. V, J and clone size are taken as reported in that table, and D and trimming were inferred from the DNA itself. Here the sample has 150,000 to 200,000 clones; about three quarters occur a single time. In total, the top ten clones hold around 2% of the sample.

In total, approximately 690 healthy bone marrow donors made up the cohort. Cohort members were all nominally healthy when sampled, although unrecorded immune exposures were likely present. The donor tested CMV seronegative and was one of the 352 seronegative cohort members. A peripheral blood sample was collected from each donor, and TCR beta sequencing was performed on peripheral blood mononuclear cells. Genomic DNA extraction from the blood cell samples was performed with the Qiagen DNeasy Blood Extraction Kit. CDR1 is given as MDHEN and CDR2 as SYDVKM, both from the germline V gene. Trimming removed 5 bases from V and 3 bases from J; the gene matches leave 5 bases unexplained. The CDR3, from cysteine to phenylalanine, totals 14 residues. Solely the CDR3 DNA is kept, with 42 bases framed from the first base. The data were taken from a study of cytomegalovirus exposure and HLA in healthy donors listed by TCRdb under 2017. With respect to the entire study: An earlier analysis of approximately 600 of the donors reported about 250 Gb of sequence data and roughly 100 million unique TCR beta sequences from about 180 million T cells. Around 330 gigabases of sequencing data and approximately 92 million unique TCR sequences made up an early release that covered approximately 650 HLA-typed donors. Of the approximately 400 genotyped donors, about 80% fell in the genetic ancestry cluster associated with self-reported Caucasian donors. The study aimed to test whether cataloging public T cell receptors could reveal signatures of past pathogen exposure. Using immunosequencing, the study profiled T cell repertoires from some 670 subjects and related those repertoires to cytomegalovirus serostatus. Along with the roughly 670-subject first cohort, a separate validation cohort of over a hundred different subjects was used. The study combined high-throughput TCR immunosequencing, statistical association of individual TCRs with disease status, and machine learning to predict cytomegalovirus infection status. To study patterns of TCR occurrence, a later analysis re-analyzed previously published TCR beta repertoires from around 700 donors and added high-resolution HLA genotyping. In the later analysis, no new phenotypic data were used to find candidate immune exposures; instead, reliance was placed on TCR beta sequences and their occurrence across donors. To decide whether each TCR beta V gene segment behaved as functional or pseudogenic, an earlier analysis of some 540 of the donors relied on high-throughput TCR beta sequencing. Alongside the repertoire data, information on donor age, sex, ethnicity and CMV serostatus was compiled. In a later genetic analysis, genome-wide SNP genotypes for 398 of the 666 donors were used, and that subset was treated as a discovery cohort. All discovery cohort repertoires had been generated on a single sequencing platform. Class I and class II HLA loci were covered by the typing at four-digit resolution. The number of donors typed differed by locus, with 629-630 for A, B, C, DRB1 and DQB1, 522 for DQA1, about 610 for DPA1, and under 490 for DPB1. A handful of DR-DQ haplotypes were handled as single units for association and clustering because linkage in the cohort was strong. Among some 400 genotyped donors of the cohort, an average of approximately 240,000 unique TCR beta nucleotide sequences was sequenced per donor, of which about 19% were non-productive. Study-wide conclusions, independent of this receptor: According to a later analysis, TCR association rates differed among HLA loci, with DRB1 alleles showing the most associated TCRs and HLA-C alleles showing the fewest. The 87-base-pair reads could not distinguish some IMGT-functional V segments, including TRBV6-2 and TRBV6-3, so those segments were excluded. The authors suggested that the approach could potentially be extended to other disease states and immunological phenotypes. Most TCR sequences were seen in very few donors, while some public TCRs were found in many individuals. Immune exposure information for the cohort was limited to CMV serostatus. This cohort had only TCR beta chains sequenced, and the lack of alpha or paired-chain data limited which features could be detected. Several of the top co-occurrence clusters appeared to be linked to parvovirus B19, influenza, CMV and Epstein-Barr virus, according to a later analysis. In the study, about 150 TCR beta chains were listed as associated with cytomegalovirus. Because counts were too low, roughly 16 rarely observed V segments, including chromosome 9 orphons, were left out of the earlier analysis of 587 of the donors. An earlier analysis of approximately 500 of the donors showed that most TCR beta V segments appeared in productive rearrangements either about 87% or about 30% of the time, which broadly matched IMGT annotations. The sequencing pipeline was judged likely to have produced a cluster of highly shared sequence variants as a technical artifact. Strong co-occurrence of HLA alleles, especially DR and DQ, made assigning TCR associations to individual alleles difficult. A later analysis associated 15,000 to 20,000 TCR beta sequences with specific HLA alleles at a false discovery rate of 0.05. A further reported finding was that TCR beta sequences accurately predicted the HLA-A and HLA-B alleles for most subjects in the first cohort. The classifier was reported to diagnose cytomegalovirus status with high specificity and sensitivity in both the original cohort and the validation cohort. Presence/absence analyses assumed roughly uniform sequencing depth across donors, an assumption that may not hold. A later analysis found that HLA-associated TCR beta chains were more clonally expanded and had lower generation probabilities than equally common non-associated chains. V-gene and J-gene trimming of TCR beta chains was associated with a missense DCLRE1C variant in a later genetic analysis, and the association was replicated in an independent cohort. Correlated functional status among segregating V segments might be attributable to linkage disequilibrium, but an unknown experimental factor could not be ruled out. Three of the identified cytomegalovirus-associated TCR beta chains were confirmed in vitro to be specific for cytomegalovirus antigens. HLA typing was unavailable for some donors at each locus, so association tests used only the typed subset. According to a later analysis, most CMV-associated TCR beta chains appeared to be HLA-restricted, and the HLA associations seemed to be driven largely by CMV exposure. In a later genetic analysis, fewer N-insertions in productive TCRs were reported among donors in an Asian-associated ancestry cluster than the approximately 670-donor mean.

Recombination linked TRBV28 to TRBJ2-7; 9 bases in the junction line up with TRBD1. The clonotype was recovered from a female donor in good health and CMV-seronegative. Sequencing was carried out using PBMCs. The base sequence is TGTGCCAGCAGTGGGGGACAGGGAAACTACGAGCAGTACTTC. It codes for CASSGGQGNYEQYF.